The 13 T cell receptor beta chains below come from one sample, sequenced in a study of blood T cell repertoires in COVID-19. Only in-frame clones appear in the TCRdb table, and some are missing; sequencing was by immunoSEQ multiplex PCR. The sample contains some 48,000 clones, over 85% of which appear only once. Sequenced input: peripheral blood. The receptors stem from a man in his 60s with COVID-19, enrolled during active disease.

The chain carries TRBV20-1 and TRBJ1-1; D remains ambiguous. V dropped 5 bases and J dropped 8 bases, with 12 bases sitting between them. CDR3 length equals 11 residues. Germline lookup yields CDR1 DFQATT and CDR2 SNEGSKA (reference sequence). The CDR3 region has the DNA TGCAGTGCTCCAAAGTTGGAGGAAGCTTTCTTT. As protein: CSAPKLEEAFF.

The chain joins TRBV9 to TRBJ2-2; 9 positions match TRBD2. Germline-derived CDR1 and CDR2 are SGDLS and YYNGEE. This CDR3 has 18 amino acids. After removal of 2 bases from V and 3 bases from J, the junction contained 11 bases not matched to a gene. CDR3 in amino acids: CASSVYRGRATDTGELFF. In DNA form, the CDR3 reads TGTGCCAGCAGCGTTTATCGCGGGAGGGCCACGGACACCGGGGAGCTGTTTTTT.

The chain is built from TRBV11-2 and TRBJ1-2; no clear D. The V gene lost 1 base and the J gene lost 6 bases, with 12 bases spanning the gap. Germline V lookup: CDR1 SGHAT, CDR2 FQNNGV. The CDR3 is 14 residues long. The CDR3 is CASSLAVQRHGYTF. CDR3 sequence (DNA): TGTGCCAGCAGCTTAGCTGTCCAGCGCCATGGCTACACCTTC. The whole variable domain, remainder taken from reference TRBV11-2 and TRBJ1-2, is EAGVAQSPRYKIIEKRQSVAFWCNPISGHATLYWYQQILGQGPKLLIQFQNNGVVDDSQLPKDRFSAERLKGVDSTLKIQPAKLEDSAVYLCASSLAVQRHGYTFGSGTRLTVV.

V usage is TRBV12-3 or TRBV12-4 and J usage is TRBJ1-2; no firm D call. The CDR3 covers 13 residues. V was shortened by 2 bases and J by 7 bases, with 11 bases between the two germline ends. The CDR3 nucleotides are TGTGCCAGCAGTTTATCGTCGATGCGTGGCTACACCTTC. Translated, it gives CASSLSSMRGYTF.

This chain connects TRBV7-2 to TRBJ2-7; D possibly corresponds to TRBD1 (5 bases). The CDR3 spans 12 residues. The V gene's germline CDR1 is SGHTA and CDR2 FQGNSA. V dropped 6 bases and J dropped 3 bases, with 9 bases sitting between them. CDR3 sequence: CASSQQGYEQYF. As DNA, the CDR3 is TGTGCCAGCAGTCAGCAGGGCTACGAGCAGTACTTC.

Comment on this clone: The same CDR3 arises from other DNA sequences in this sample as well. This rearrangement joins TRBV18 to TRBJ2-1; 8 bases line up with TRBD1. CDR1 is KGHSH and CDR2 is LQKENI in the germline V gene. The length of the CDR3 is 15 residues. The V gene end was trimmed by 2 bases and the J gene end by 4 bases; junction bases not matched to a gene: 4. CDR3 sequence reads: CASSPSGGAYNEQFF. The DNA for the CDR3 is TGTGCCAGCTCACCATCAGGGGGCGCATACAATGAGCAGTTCTTC.

J is TRBJ2-2 and V is TRBV6-5; TRBD1 matches 8 bases. Germline V CDR1 and CDR2: MNHEY, SVGAGI. V lost 8 bases and J lost 7; bases outside the gene matches: 12. The CDR3 covers 15 residues. The CDR3 bases are TGTGCCAGCCTGAGGTCCGGGACAGGCGGCGGGGAGCTGTTTTTT. Translated, it gives CASLRSGTGGGELFF.

The chain employs TRBV6-5 and TRBJ1-6; TRBD1 matches 10 bases. The length of the CDR3 is 15 residues. Per germline, CDR1 MNHEY and CDR2 SVGAGI. Trimming took 6 bases from V and 9 from J; bases not matched to a gene: 8. The DNA for the CDR3 is TGTGCCAGCAGGCCCAGGACAGGGGGAGGTTCACCCCTCCACTTT. Its translation: CASRPRTGGGSPLHF.

This clone appeared a few times. The gene calls are TRBV7-8 and TRBJ1-2, with D uncertain. Germline V gives CDR1 SGHVS, CDR2 FQNEAQ. Between the trimmed V and J ends, which lost 4 bases and 4 bases, there was a span of 13 bases. This CDR3 is built from 14 residues. The CDR3 DNA reads TGTGCCAGCAGCTCCCGGTGGGAGTCCTATGGCTACACCTTC. It translates to CASSSRWESYGYTF.

The rearrangement links TRBV10-3 to TRBJ1-1; unclear D gene. With 3 bases removed from V and 11 bases from J, the gap between germline ends came to 13 bases. Per the germline V gene, CDR1 is ENHRY and CDR2 is SYGVKD. This CDR3 has 12 amino acids. This CDR3 is CAISEEAFQAFF. The CDR3 bases are TGTGCCATCAGTGAAGAGGCCTTTCAGGCTTTCTTT.

This chain joins TRBV15 and TRBJ1-6; unclear D gene. Germline-derived CDR1 and CDR2 are LNHNV and YYDKDF (reference sequence). V shed 0 bases and J shed 5 bases, with 23 bases lying between them. This CDR3 is built from 20 residues. The CDR3 is CATSRDRGGRRLGDNSPLHF. The CDR3 DNA follows: TGTGCCACCAGCAGAGATCGAGGAGGGAGAAGACTTGGGGATAATTCACCCCTCCACTTT.

J is TRBJ1-2 and V is TRBV5-5; tentative D call: TRBD1 (6 bases). Germline V CDR1 and CDR2: SGHKS, YYEKEE (reference sequence). The CDR3 extends over 15 amino acids. The V end was cut by 0 bases, the J end by 3 bases, with 12 bases between. The CDR3 here is CASSLGRGRDYGYTF. The CDR3 bases are TGTGCCAGCAGCTTGGGCAGGGGTCGGGACTATGGCTACACCTTC.

This clone was seen just once. This sequence joins TRBV4-2 and TRBJ2-7; 7 nucleotides match TRBD1. V was clipped by 0 bases and J by 5 bases; unmatched bases: 7. The CDR3 has 15 residues. Germline-derived CDR1 and CDR2 are LGHNA and YNFKEQ. CDR3 nucleotide sequence: TGTGCCAGCAGCCAAGATCATCTGACAGGGAACGAGCAGTACTTC. It yields the protein CASSQDHLTGNEQYF.